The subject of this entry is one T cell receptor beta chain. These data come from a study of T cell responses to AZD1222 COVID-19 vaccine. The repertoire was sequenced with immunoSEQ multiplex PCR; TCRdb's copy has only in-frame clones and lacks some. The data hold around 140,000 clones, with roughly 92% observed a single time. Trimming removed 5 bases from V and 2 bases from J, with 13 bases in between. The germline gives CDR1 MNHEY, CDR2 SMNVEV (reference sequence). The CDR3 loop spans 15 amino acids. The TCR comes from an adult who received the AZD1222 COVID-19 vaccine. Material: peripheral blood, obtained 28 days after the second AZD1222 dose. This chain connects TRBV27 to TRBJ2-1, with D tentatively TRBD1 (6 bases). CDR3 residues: CASSLGGGAYNEQFF. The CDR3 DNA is TGTGCCAGCAGTCTTGGTGGGGGCGCCTACAATGAGCAGTTCTTC.